Included here is one T cell receptor delta chain sequence, with context. A much more abundant neighbour one base away suggests this may be a read error. TCRdb re-processed the reads using CATT. The table includes approximately 5,200 delta-chain clones, about 5.6% detected once. The data originate from a study of gamma-delta chains in newborns, infants, children. Background on the study: Microbial exposure reportedly drives polyclonal innate γδ T cell expansion after birth.

The germline V gene encodes CDR1 GEAIGNYY and CDR2 EKD. The CDR3 has 16 amino acids. This clonotype was sampled from a child who was a newborn, infant or young child, either healthy, febrile or measles-vaccinated (not recorded which). Sequenced: blood. The J gene is TRDJ1, the V gene TRDV2; D may match TRDD1 or TRDD3 (5 bases each). CDR3 nucleotide sequence: TGTGCCTGTGACCTAATAGGGCGGGATCGGACCGATAAACCCATCTTT. It specifies CACDLIGRDRTDKPIF.